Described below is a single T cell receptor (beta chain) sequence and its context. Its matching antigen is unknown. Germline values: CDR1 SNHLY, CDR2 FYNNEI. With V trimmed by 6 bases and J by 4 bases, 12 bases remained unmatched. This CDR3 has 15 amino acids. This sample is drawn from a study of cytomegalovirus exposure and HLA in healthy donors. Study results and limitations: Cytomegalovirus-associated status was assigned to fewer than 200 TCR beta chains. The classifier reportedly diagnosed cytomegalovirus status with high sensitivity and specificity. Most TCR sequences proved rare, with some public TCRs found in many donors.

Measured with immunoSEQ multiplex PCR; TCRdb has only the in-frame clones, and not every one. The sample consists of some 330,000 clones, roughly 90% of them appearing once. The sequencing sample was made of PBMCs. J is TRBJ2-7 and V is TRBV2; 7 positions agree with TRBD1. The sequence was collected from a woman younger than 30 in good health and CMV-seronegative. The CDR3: CASRATRTGFYEQYF. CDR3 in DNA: TGTGCCAGCAGAGCCACCCGGACAGGCTTTTACGAGCAGTACTTC.